This T cell receptor (beta chain) emerged from a study of Graves' ophthalmopathy and Graves' hyperthyroidism. This clonotype has at least ten counts. Hyperthyroidism patients, all newly diagnosed, had under 2 months' duration and ages of 18 to 65. V was cut by 5 bases and J by 1 base, with 11 bases left in between. Germline V gene lookup returns CDR1 SGHNT and CDR2 YENEEA. This CDR3 contains 14 residues. Amplified material comprised TCR beta CDR3 regions derived from RNA transcripts. First-round RT-PCR with HTBI primers preceded a second-round multiplex PCR. TCRdb used MiXCR to reprocess the multiplex PCR reads, holding one entry per CDR3 protein. The sample yields about 380,000 distinct CDR3 sequences, approximately 15% seen once.

This sequence joins TRBV11-3 and TRBJ1-1; D is ambiguous. Material for sequencing was peripheral blood. This clonotype was obtained from a woman aged 18-29 years with stable Graves' hyperthyroidism. CDR3 in DNA: TGTGCCAGCAGCCGGGCCCATGGGAACACTGAAGCTTTCTTT. Protein sequence: CASSRAHGNTEAFF.